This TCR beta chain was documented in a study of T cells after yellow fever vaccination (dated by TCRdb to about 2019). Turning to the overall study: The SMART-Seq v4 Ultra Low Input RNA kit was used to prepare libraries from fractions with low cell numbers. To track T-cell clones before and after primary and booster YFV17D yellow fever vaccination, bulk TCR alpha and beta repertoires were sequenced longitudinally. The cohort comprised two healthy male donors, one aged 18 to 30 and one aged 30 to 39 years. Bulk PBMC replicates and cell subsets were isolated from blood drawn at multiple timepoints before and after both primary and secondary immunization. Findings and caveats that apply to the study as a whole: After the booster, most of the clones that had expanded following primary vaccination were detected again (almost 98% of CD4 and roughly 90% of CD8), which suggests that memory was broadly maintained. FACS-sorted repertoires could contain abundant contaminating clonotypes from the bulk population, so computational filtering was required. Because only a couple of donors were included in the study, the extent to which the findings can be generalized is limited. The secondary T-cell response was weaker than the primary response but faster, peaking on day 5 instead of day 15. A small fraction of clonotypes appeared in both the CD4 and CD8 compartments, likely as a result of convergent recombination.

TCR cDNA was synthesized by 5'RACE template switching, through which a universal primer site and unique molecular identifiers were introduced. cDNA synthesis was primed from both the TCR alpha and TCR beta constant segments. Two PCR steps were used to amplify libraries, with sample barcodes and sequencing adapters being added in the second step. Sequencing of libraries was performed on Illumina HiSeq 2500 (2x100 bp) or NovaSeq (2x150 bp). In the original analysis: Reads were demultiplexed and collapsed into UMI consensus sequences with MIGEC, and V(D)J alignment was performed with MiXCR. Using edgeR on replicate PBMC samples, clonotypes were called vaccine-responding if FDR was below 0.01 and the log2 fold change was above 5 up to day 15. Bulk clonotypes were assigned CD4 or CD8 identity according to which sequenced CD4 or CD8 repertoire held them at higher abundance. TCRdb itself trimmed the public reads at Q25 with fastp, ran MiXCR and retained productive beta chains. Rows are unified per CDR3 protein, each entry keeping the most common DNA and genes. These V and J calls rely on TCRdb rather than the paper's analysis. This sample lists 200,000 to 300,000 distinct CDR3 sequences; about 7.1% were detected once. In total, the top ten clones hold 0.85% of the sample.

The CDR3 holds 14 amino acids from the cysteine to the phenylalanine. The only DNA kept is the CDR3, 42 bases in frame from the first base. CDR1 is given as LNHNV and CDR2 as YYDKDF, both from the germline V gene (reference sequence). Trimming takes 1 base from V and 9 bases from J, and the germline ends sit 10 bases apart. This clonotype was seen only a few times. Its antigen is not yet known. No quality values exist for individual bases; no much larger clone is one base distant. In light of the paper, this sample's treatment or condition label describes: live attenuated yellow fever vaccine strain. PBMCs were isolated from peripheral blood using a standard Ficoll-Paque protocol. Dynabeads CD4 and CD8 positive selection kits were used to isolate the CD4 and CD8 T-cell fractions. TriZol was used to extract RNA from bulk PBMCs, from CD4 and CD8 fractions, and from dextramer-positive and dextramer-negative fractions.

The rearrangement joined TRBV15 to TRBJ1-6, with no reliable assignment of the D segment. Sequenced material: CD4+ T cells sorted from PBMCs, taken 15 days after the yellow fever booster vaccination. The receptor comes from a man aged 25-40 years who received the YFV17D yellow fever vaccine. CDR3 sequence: CATSRAIGISPLHF. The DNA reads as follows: TGTGCCACCAGCAGAGCTATAGGGATTTCACCCCTCCACTTT.